This T cell receptor (beta chain) is from a study of CD8 T cells in ankylosing spondylitis. Overall study results and limits: There were earlier reports of some motif variants in reactive arthritis synovial fluid and blood. Characteristic of ankylosing spondylitis blood, it appeared, was a TCR beta motif comprising eight highly homologous variants.

Many counts were recorded for this clonotype. Antigen unknown. This CDR3 has 15 amino acids. Trimming cost V 7 bases and J 2 bases; bases outside gene matches: 12. Germline CDR1 reads SQVTM; CDR2 reads ANQGSEA. The TCR beta libraries were generated through quantitative 5'-RACE incorporating molecular barcodes. TCRdb re-derived calls from the 5' RACE reads in MiXCR, one entry per CDR3 protein. The sample records some 700,000 distinct CDR3 sequences, around 19% being singletons. The sequencing input was blood, either unsorted or a sorted T cell fraction (not recorded which). This chain links TRBV29-1 with TRBJ2-3, with 7 bases identical to TRBD2. The receptor's source is a male donor with ankylosing spondylitis. DNA for the CDR3: TGCAGCGGATTCGACGGAGCGGGGCCCACAGATACGCAGTATTTT. Translated: CSGFDGAGPTDTQYF.